The 22 T cell receptor beta chains given below trace back to one sample, sequenced in a study of blood T cell repertoires in COVID-19 (dated by TCRdb to 2018 to 2021). Library preparation was by the immunoSEQ multiplex PCR assay. TCRdb retrieved this table from immuneACCESS and kept in-frame rearrangements only. Not all clones are present; in checked studies, unresolved V genes account for under half, and no reason is known for the remainder. The sample table contains 210,000 or so clones; only one count was recorded for 89% of them. Of the sample, 5.5% to 7.5% falls within the top ten clones. Sequences were obtained from peripheral blood. Source of these receptors: a man aged 40-55 years with acute or convalescent COVID-19.

The J gene is TRBJ1-1, the V gene TRBV5-1, with D maybe TRBD1 (5 bases). CDR3 length: 16 amino acids. Germline CDR1 reads SGHRS; CDR2 reads YFSETQ. V dropped 4 bases and J dropped 4 bases, with 20 bases sitting between them. CDR3 amino acids: CASSLDGASRGTEAFF. As DNA, the CDR3 is TGCGCCAGCAGCCTGGACGGAGCCTCAAGGGGCACTGAAGCTTTCTTT.

This sequence joins TRBV6-5 and TRBJ1-1; 8 nucleotides line up with TRBD1. Per germline, CDR1 MNHEY and CDR2 SVGAGI. J lost 13 bases, V lost 5 bases, and 15 bases had no gene match. The CDR3 sequence is 14 residues long. CDR3 in DNA: TGTGCCAGCAGTAATGGTGGACAGGGAAATTTAGGTTTCTTT. Translation: CASSNGGQGNLGFF.

The CDR3 sequence is CASQPDNSGGTYEQFF. CDR3 in DNA: TGCGCCAGCCAACCCGACAATAGCGGGGGAACGTATGAGCAGTTCTTC. The genes are TRBV5-1 and TRBJ2-1, with 9 bases identical to TRBD2. V was pared by 7 bases and J by 8 bases, with 16 bases of the junction left unmatched. Germline CDR1 SGHRS, CDR2 YFSETQ. This CDR3 comprises 16 residues.

The chain couples TRBV7-9 to TRBJ1-2; TRBD1 agrees at 10 bases. Looked up from germline, CDR1 is SEHNR and CDR2 is FQNEAQ (reference sequence). This CDR3 comprises 14 residues. The junction had 6 bases not matched to a gene; V was cut back by 5 bases and J by 6 bases. The CDR3 nucleotides read TGTGCCAGCAGCCCCCCGGGACAGGGGAATGGCTACACCTTC. Residues: CASSPPGQGNGYTF.

The chain uses TRBV21-1 and TRBJ1-5. TRBV21-1 is a pseudogene locus. This CDR3 spans 16 amino acids. The CDR3 DNA follows: TGTGCCAGCAGATTCGAGGGGACTTCTAGCAATCAGCCCCAGCATTTT. Its translation: CASRFEGTSSNQPQHF.

This chain links TRBV11-2 with TRBJ1-4, with 8 nucleotides matching TRBD1. CDR3 length equals 12 residues. After removal of 6 bases from V and 8 bases from J, the junction contained 2 bases not matched to a gene. The germline CDR1 and CDR2 sequences are SGHAT and FQNNGV. This CDR3 is CASSYRGEKLFF. CDR3 DNA: TGTGCCAGCAGTTACAGGGGGGAAAAACTGTTTTTT.

V gene TRBV7-2 combines with J gene TRBJ2-7; 14 positions agree with TRBD2. J was trimmed by 5 bases and V by 3 bases; bases with no gene match: 3. CDR1 and CDR2 from the germline V gene are SGHTA and FQGNSA. The CDR3 has 15 residues. This chain's CDR3 is CASSFGTSGGDEQYF. DNA of the CDR3: TGTGCCAGCAGCTTTGGGACTAGCGGGGGAGACGAGCAGTACTTC.

V usage is TRBV5-1 and J usage is TRBJ2-3; TRBD1 might be the D (5 bases). The V end lost 4 bases, the J end lost 2 bases, and 14 bases lay between the germline ends. The CDR3 totals 15 residues. CDR1 and CDR2 (germline): SGHRS, YFSETQ. CDR3 in amino acids: CASSLGQGVTDTQYF. The CDR3 region has the DNA TGCGCCAGCAGCCTGGGGCAGGGTGTCACAGATACGCAGTATTTT.

The rearrangement links TRBV5-1 to TRBJ2-3, with D possibly being TRBD2 (5 bases). The germline CDR1 and CDR2 sequences are SGHRS and YFSETQ. The CDR3 is 16 amino acids. V was shortened by 4 bases and J by 2 bases, with 17 bases between the two germline ends. The CDR3 DNA sequence: TGCGCCAGCAGCCTCGAGAGGGCACAGCTCACAGATACGCAGTATTTT. This codes for CASSLERAQLTDTQYF.

This chain links TRBV5-1 with TRBJ2-3, with 11 bases matching TRBD2. V was pared by 7 bases and J by 4 bases, with 5 bases of the junction left unmatched. Germline V CDR1 and CDR2: SGHRS, YFSETQ. CDR3 length equals 14 residues. This chain's CDR3 is CASGSSGGPDTQYF. The CDR3 coding sequence is TGCGCCAGCGGGTCTAGCGGGGGGCCAGATACGCAGTATTTT.

The gene calls are TRBV10-3 and TRBJ2-1; a possible D gene is TRBD2 (5 bases). Trimming pared 5 bases from V and 10 bases from J, leaving 15 bases between. Germline V lookup: CDR1 ENHRY, CDR2 SYGVKD. This CDR3 region has 13 residues. The DNA for the CDR3 is TGTGCCATCAGTCGACTACCCGGGGAGGAGCAGTTCTTC. This gives the protein CAISRLPGEEQFF.

V gene TRBV4-2 combines with J gene TRBJ2-5; D perhaps matches TRBD2 (5 bases). Germline lookup yields CDR1 LGHNA and CDR2 YNFKEQ. This CDR3 is 17 amino acids long. The germline V and J ends were trimmed by 0 bases and 2 bases, with 16 bases remaining between them. This CDR3 reads CASSQEARTERQETQYF. Written as DNA, the CDR3 is TGTGCCAGCAGCCAAGAGGCTCGGACTGAGAGACAAGAGACCCAGTACTTC.

V and J are TRBV4-2 and TRBJ2-1; D gene ambiguous. The length of the CDR3 is 16 residues. The germline V gene has CDR1 LGHNA and CDR2 YNFKEQ. V was clipped by 6 bases and J by 3 bases, with 18 bases between them. CDR3 in amino acids: CASRPDEVVGYNEQFF. CDR3 nucleotides: TGTGCCAGCAGACCCGACGAGGTGGTAGGCTACAATGAGCAGTTCTTC.

The genes are TRBV15 and TRBJ2-7; TRBD1 is a possible D gene (6 bases). The CDR3 has 16 amino acids. From germline, CDR1 is LNHNV and CDR2 YYDKDF (reference sequence). V was cut by 4 bases and J by 0 bases, with 16 bases left in between. CDR3 sequence reads: CATSIAWTAFSYEQYF. CDR3 coding DNA: TGTGCCACCAGCATCGCGTGGACAGCTTTCTCCTACGAGCAGTACTTC.

J is TRBJ2-2 and V is TRBV3-1 (or the pseudogene TRBV3-2); TRBD2 matches at 7 bases. Trimming cost V 2 bases and J 7 bases; bases outside gene matches: 10. CDR3 length: 16 amino acids. Germline CDR1 and CDR2: LGHDT and YNNKEL (reference sequence). The CDR3 spells CASSQRLARGNGELFF. For the CDR3, the DNA is TGTGCCAGCAGCCAAAGGCTGGCGCGGGGGAACGGGGAGCTGTTTTTT.

CDR3 sequence reads: CASLMGRDRGEKNYGYTF. CDR3 coding DNA: TGCGCCAGCCTTATGGGGAGGGACAGGGGCGAAAAAAACTATGGCTACACCTTC. The V gene is TRBV23-1, the J gene TRBJ1-2; the match to TRBD1 covers 10 bases. Being an ORF, TRBV23-1 has a function that is uncertain. The CDR3 totals 18 residues. Trimming at V came to 8 bases and at J to 2 bases, leaving 17 bases not matched to a gene.

The chain has TRBV12-3 or TRBV12-4 and TRBJ2-5; no definite D call. This CDR3 is built from 12 residues. The V end lost 5 bases, the J end lost 5 bases, and 9 bases lay between the germline ends. The DNA of the CDR3 is TGTGCCAGCAGTCACCTACGGGAGACCCAGTACTTC. Translated, it gives CASSHLRETQYF.

This clone has a handful of counts. The chain employs TRBV5-1 and TRBJ1-2; D is perhaps TRBD1 (6 bases). The V end was cut by 4 bases, the J end by 6 bases, with 13 bases between. Germline values: CDR1 SGHRS, CDR2 YFSETQ. This CDR3 has 13 amino acids. The CDR3 spells CASSIDHRDGYTF. In nucleotides, the CDR3 is TGCGCCAGCAGCATTGACCACAGGGATGGCTACACCTTC.

The V call is TRBV11-3, the J call TRBJ2-7, with 10 bases lining up with TRBD2. The CDR3 has 15 residues. With 2 bases clipped from V and 0 bases from J, the junction kept 1 base outside the gene matches. CDR1 is SGHNT and CDR2 is YENEEA in the germline V gene. The chain's CDR3 is CASSLSSGGSYEQYF. Here the CDR3 DNA reads TGTGCCAGCAGCTTATCTAGCGGGGGCTCCTACGAGCAGTACTTC.

The chain carries TRBV3-1 (or the pseudogene TRBV3-2) and TRBJ2-6, with D possibly matching TRBD1 (6 bases). The CDR3 sequence is 16 residues long. Trimming removed 8 bases from V and 0 bases from J, with 14 bases in between. The germline CDR1 and CDR2 sequences are LGHDT and YNNKEL (reference sequence). CDR3: CASGQRKTSGANVLTF. CDR3 sequence (DNA): TGTGCCAGCGGACAGCGAAAGACCTCTGGGGCCAACGTCCTGACTTTC.

This clone was seen only once. V gene TRBV5-6 combines with J gene TRBJ2-5; 7 positions match TRBD1. The CDR3 has 16 amino acids. Losses at the gene ends were 0 bases for V and 5 bases for J; bases not matched to a gene: 10. CDR1 SGHDT and CDR2 YYEEEE come from the germline V gene. CDR3 in DNA: TGTGCCAGCAGCTTGGTTCGTACTAGAGGGGGCGAGACCCAGTACTTC. Translation: CASSLVRTRGGETQYF.

For this clone: The junction does not match germline at one end; this may be a read error. The genes are TRBV10-2 and TRBJ2-1, with TRBD2 as a possible D gene (7 bases). The CDR3 contains 14 residues. Germline V lookup: CDR1 WSHSY, CDR2 SAAADI. The CDR3 DNA is TGCGCCAGCAATGAGGGGGGGACCTACAATGAGCAGTTCTTC. As protein: CASNEGGTYNEQFF.